This note documents a single TCR beta chain sequence. The antigen remains undetermined. CDR3 length: 17 amino acids. Germline CDR1 is SGHVS and CDR2 is FNYEAQ. V gave up 4 bases and J gave up 1 base; unmatched junction bases: 9. This sample was included in a study of OX40 agonist ivuxolimab in advanced cancers. Across the whole study: Ivuxolimab is a fully human IgG2 antibody that activates OX40 (CD134).

Sequencing used immunoSEQ multiplex PCR; TCRdb keeps in-frame clones, though not all of them. Of 80,000 or so clones listed, around 86% are singletons. Study-wide results and limits: Low normalized T-cell clonal expansion was also seen in some nonresponders.

The sample here was CD4+ or CD8+ T cells sorted from blood, taken in a trial of the OX40 agonist ivuxolimab. The sequence was obtained from an adult with an advanced solid tumor such as melanoma, head and neck, liver or kidney cancer. The chain couples TRBV7-6 to TRBJ2-2, with 7 positions matching TRBD2. The CDR3 sequence: CASSSSLGGENTGELFF. The DNA of the CDR3 is TGTGCCAGCAGCTCCAGCCTTGGGGGGGAGAACACCGGGGAGCTGTTTTTT.